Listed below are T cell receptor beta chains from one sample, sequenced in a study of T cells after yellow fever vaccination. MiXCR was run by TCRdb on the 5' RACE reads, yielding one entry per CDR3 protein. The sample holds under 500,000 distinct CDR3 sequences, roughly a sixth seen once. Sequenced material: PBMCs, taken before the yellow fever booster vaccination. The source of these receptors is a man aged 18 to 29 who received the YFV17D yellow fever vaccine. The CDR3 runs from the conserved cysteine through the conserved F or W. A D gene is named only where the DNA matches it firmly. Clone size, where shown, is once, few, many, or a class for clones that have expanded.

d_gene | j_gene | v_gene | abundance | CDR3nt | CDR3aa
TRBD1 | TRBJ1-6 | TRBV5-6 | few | TGTGCCAGCAGCCCGGGACAGGGGTATTCACCCCTCCACTTT | CASSPGQGYSPLHF
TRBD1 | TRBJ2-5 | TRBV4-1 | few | TGCGCCAGCAGCCAGGGACAGCAACCGACCCAGTACTTC | CASSQGQQPTQYF
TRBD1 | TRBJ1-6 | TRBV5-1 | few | TGCGCCAGCAGCTGGGCCGGGACAGATAATTCACCCCTCCACTTT | CASSWAGTDNSPLHF
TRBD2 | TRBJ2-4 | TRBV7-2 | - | TGTGCCAGCAGCTTACTCGCGGGAGGGATCAAAAACATTCAGTACTTC | CASSLLAGGIKNIQYF
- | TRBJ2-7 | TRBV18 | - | TGTGCCAGCTCACCCTCGGGGAGGACCTTGACCTCCTACGAGCAGTACTTC | CASSPSGRTLTSYEQYF
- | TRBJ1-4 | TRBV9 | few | TGTGCCAGCAGCGTAGCGGCAGCAACTAATGAAAAACTGTTTTTT | CASSVAAATNEKLFF
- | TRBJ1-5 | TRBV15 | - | TGTGCCACCAGCAGAGATGGGGCAGGAGGACAGCCCCAGCATTTT | CATSRDGAGGQPQHF
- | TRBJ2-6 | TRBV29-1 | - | TGCAGCGTTTCCCAGGTCTCTGGGGCCAACGTCCTGACTTTC | CSVSQVSGANVLTF
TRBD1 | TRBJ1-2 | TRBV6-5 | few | TGTGCCAGCAGTCACGGGACAGGGAAGGGGTATGGCTACACCTTC | CASSHGTGKGYGYTF
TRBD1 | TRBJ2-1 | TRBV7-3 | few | TGTGCCAGCAGCTTAAGGACTGACCGGGACAGAAATTACAATGAGCAGTTCTTC | CASSLRTDRDRNYNEQFF
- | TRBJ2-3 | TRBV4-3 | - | TGCGCCAGCAGCCGTCTACAGGGCGGGGGTGATACGCAGTATTTT | CASSRLQGGGDTQYF
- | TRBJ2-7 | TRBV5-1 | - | TGCGCCAGCAGCTTGGGAATCGCAGGCCCCTACGAGCAGTACTTC | CASSLGIAGPYEQYF
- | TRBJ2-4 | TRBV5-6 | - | TGTGCCAGCAGCTTGGAGGGGTTAAACATTCAGTACTTC | CASSLEGLNIQYF
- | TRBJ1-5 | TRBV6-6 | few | TGTGCCAGCACCCCTGGTATTCCTCAGCCCCAGCATTTT | CASTPGIPQPQHF
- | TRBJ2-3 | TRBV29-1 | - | TGCAGCGTTGGGGTATCGGGGGATACGCAGTATTTT | CSVGVSGDTQYF
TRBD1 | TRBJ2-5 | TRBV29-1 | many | TGCAGCGTTGGGGGAGACAGGGGGTCAGAGACCCAGTACTTC | CSVGGDRGSETQYF
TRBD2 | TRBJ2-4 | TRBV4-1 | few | TGCGCCAGCAGCCAAGTGGCGGGGGGTCCGTATGACATTCAGTACTTC | CASSQVAGGPYDIQYF
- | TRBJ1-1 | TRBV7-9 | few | TGTGCCAGCACCCTTGAGACGGAGGGGAACACTGAAGCTTTCTTT | CASTLETEGNTEAFF
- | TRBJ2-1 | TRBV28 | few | TGTGCCAGCAGTTTGAAGGATAGGGGCTACAATGAGCAGTTCTTC | CASSLKDRGYNEQFF
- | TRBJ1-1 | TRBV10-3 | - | TGTGCCGCAAGGACGGCTCTGAACACTGAAGCTTTCTTT | CAARTALNTEAFF
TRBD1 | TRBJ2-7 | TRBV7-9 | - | TGTGCCAGCAGGCACGGACAGGGGACCTACGAGCAGTACTTC | CASRHGQGTYEQYF
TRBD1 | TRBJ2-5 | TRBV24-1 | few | TGTGCCACCAGTGATTACTCAGACAGGGTCTCGGGGGAGACCCAGTACTTC | CATSDYSDRVSGETQYF
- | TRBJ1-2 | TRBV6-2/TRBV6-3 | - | TGTGCCAGCAGTTTCCGGGACGGGAGAGGCTACACCTTC | CASSFRDGRGYTF
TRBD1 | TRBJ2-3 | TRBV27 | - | TGTGCCAGCAGTTTTAGGGACAGGGTCTTAGATACGCAGTATTTT | CASSFRDRVLDTQYF
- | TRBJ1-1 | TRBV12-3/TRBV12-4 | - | TGTGCCAGCAGCCGGACGGGGAGGGAAGCTTTCTTT | CASSRTGREAFF
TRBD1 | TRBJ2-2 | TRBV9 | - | TGTGCCAGCAGCCCACGGGACAGGGGGGCCGGGGAGCTGTTTTTT | CASSPRDRGAGELFF
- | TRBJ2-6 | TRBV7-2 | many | TGTGCCAGCGCCGATATGGGGTCTGGGGCCAACGTCCTGACTTTC | CASADMGSGANVLTF
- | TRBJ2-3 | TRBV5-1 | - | TGCGCCAGCAGCTTGGAGAAAGATACGCAGTATTTT | CASSLEKDTQYF
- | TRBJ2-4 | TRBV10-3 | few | TGTGCCATCAGTGAGTCAACAGGCGCCAAAAACATTCAGTACTTC | CAISESTGAKNIQYF
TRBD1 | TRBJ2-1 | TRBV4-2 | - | TGTGCCAGCAGCCAAGATGTTGGGATGGGACAGGGATACCGAGAGGAGCAGTTCTTC | CASSQDVGMGQGYREEQFF
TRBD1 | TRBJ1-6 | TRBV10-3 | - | TGTGCCATCAGGATGGGGACAGGGGGTTCACCCCTCCACTTT | CAIRMGTGGSPLHF
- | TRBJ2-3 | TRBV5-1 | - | TGCGCCAGCAGCTTGGCACCGGACGGAACGACTAGCACAGATACGCAGTATTTT | CASSLAPDGTTSTDTQYF
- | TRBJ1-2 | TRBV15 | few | TGTGCCACCAGCGAAGATGGCAGAGGTTTCTATGGCTACACCTTC | CATSEDGRGFYGYTF
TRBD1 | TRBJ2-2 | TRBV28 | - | TGTGCCAGCAAACCGGGACAGGCCTCAAACACCGGGGAGCTGTTTTTT | CASKPGQASNTGELFF
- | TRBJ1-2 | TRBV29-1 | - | TGCAGCGTTGTGGGGGCGCGTGGCTACACCTTC | CSVVGARGYTF
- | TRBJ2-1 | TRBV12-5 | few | TGTGCTAGTGCCTCACCTGGCAGGTCCTACAATGAGCAGTTCTTC | CASASPGRSYNEQFF
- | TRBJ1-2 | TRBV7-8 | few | TGTGCCAGCAGCTTAGACCCTGCGGGGGTAGGGGGCTACACCTTC | CASSLDPAGVGGYTF
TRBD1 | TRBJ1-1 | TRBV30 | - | TGTGCCTGGAGTGTCCTCCGGGACAGGGGCCGAGTGGCTGCTGGGGCTTTCTTT | CAWSVLRDRGRVAAGAFF
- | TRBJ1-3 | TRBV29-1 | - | TGCAGCGTTGTGCTCAGAAGCTCTGGAAACACCATATATTTT | CSVVLRSSGNTIYF
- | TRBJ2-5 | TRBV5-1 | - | TGCGCCAGCAGCCCCCCATGGGGGAGAGAGACCCAGTACTTC | CASSPPWGRETQYF
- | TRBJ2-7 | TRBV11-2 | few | TGTGCCAGCAGCTTGTTCGACGGAACCTACGAGCAGTACTTC | CASSLFDGTYEQYF
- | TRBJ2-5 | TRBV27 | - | TGTGCCAGCAGCACCGCATACGGACAGCCTCTGGGAGAGACCCAGTACTTC | CASSTAYGQPLGETQYF
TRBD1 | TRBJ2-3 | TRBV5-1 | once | TGCGCCAGCAGAGGGGGCCGACGCACAGATACGCAGTATTTT | CASRGGRRTDTQYF
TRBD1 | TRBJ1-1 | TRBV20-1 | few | TGCAGTGCTAGACCCCGGACAGGGCCCATGAACACTGAAGCTTTCTTT | CSARPRTGPMNTEAFF
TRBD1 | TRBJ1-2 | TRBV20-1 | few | TGCAGTGCTAGGCCACAGGGGGAGGATGGCTACACCTTC | CSARPQGEDGYTF
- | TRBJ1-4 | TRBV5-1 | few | TGCGCCAGCAGCTTGTACGGGACTAATGAAAAACTGTTTTTT | CASSLYGTNEKLFF
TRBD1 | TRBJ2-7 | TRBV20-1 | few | TGCAGTGCCTCGGGACAGGAAGACTACGAGCAGTACTTC | CSASGQEDYEQYF
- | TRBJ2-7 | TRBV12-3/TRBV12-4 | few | TGTGCCAGCAGTTTAGTCGCGCCAGGCGAGCAGTACTTC | CASSLVAPGEQYF
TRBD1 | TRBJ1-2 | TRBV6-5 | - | TGTGCCAGCAGTAACCCTGGACAGGGTAACTATGGCTACACCTTC | CASSNPGQGNYGYTF
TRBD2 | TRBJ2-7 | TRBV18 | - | TGTGCCAGCTCACCACCCGGGTTACTAGCGGGGTACTACGAGCAGTACTTC | CASSPPGLLAGYYEQYF
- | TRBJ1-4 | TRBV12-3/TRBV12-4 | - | TGTGCCAGCAGTCACCCTTCCAGGGGAGAGGAAGAAAAACTGTTTTTT | CASSHPSRGEEEKLFF
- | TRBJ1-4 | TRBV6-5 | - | TGTGCCAGCAGTCCCGAGGGAACCCTAGAAAAACTGTTTTTT | CASSPEGTLEKLFF
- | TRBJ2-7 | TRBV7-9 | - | TGTGCCAGCAGCCCTAGAGACGCGGGACTGTACGAGCAGTACTTC | CASSPRDAGLYEQYF
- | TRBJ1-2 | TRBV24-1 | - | TGTGCCACCAGTGTCGGGAGTGACGGCTACACCTTC | CATSVGSDGYTF